This is a list of T cell receptor beta chains from one sample in a study of T-cell reconstitution after alpha-beta-depleted transplantation in children. TCRdb processed the PCR reads anew with MiXCR; each CDR3 protein has one entry. There are 220,000 or so distinct CDR3 sequences in the sample; around 8% occur only once, and almost 6.5% lies in the top ten. Sample: PBMCs, mostly from graft donor cells, taken 180 days after TCRalphabeta/CD19-depleted stem cell transplant. Source of these receptors: a male patient between 5 and 17 years old who had a stem cell transplant for acute lymphoblastic leukemia, so the T cells may come from the graft donor. Both conserved end residues are part of each CDR3. The D gene is left open where the match is weak. Clone size is not always given. Where it is, it says once, few, many or a class for expanded clones.

j_gene	abundance	d_gene	v_gene	CDR3aa	CDR3nt
TRBJ1-3	-	-	TRBV11-1	CASSLVSGLINSGNTINF	TGTGCCAGCAGCTTAGTTTCCGGACTCATTAACTCTGGAAACACCATAAATTTT
TRBJ2-7	few	-	TRBV18	CASSPPGISYEQYF	TGTGCCAGCTCACCACCCGGCATCTCCTACGAGCAGTACTTC
TRBJ2-2	-	TRBD1	TRBV7-2	CASSPRQGGPGELFF	TGTGCCAGCAGCCCGAGACAGGGCGGACCCGGGGAGCTGTTTTTT
TRBJ2-4	-	TRBD1	TRBV11-1	CASSRADRGSGPKNIQYF	TGTGCCAGCAGTCGGGCGGACAGGGGTTCTGGGCCCAAAAACATTCAGTACTTC
TRBJ2-3	many	TRBD1	TRBV10-3	CAISGDRGRTGDTDTQYF	TGTGCCATCAGTGGGGACAGGGGGCGGACGGGGGACACAGATACGCAGTATTTT
TRBJ2-2	many	-	TRBV2	CASNGGELFF	TGTGCCAGCAACGGTGGGGAGCTGTTTTTT
TRBJ2-7	many	-	TRBV10-3	CAIRESSGGFYEQYF	TGTGCCATCAGGGAGAGTAGCGGAGGCTTCTACGAGCAGTACTTC
TRBJ1-4	many	TRBD1	TRBV7-3	CASSLTGTGNEKLFF	TGTGCCAGCAGCCTAACCGGGACAGGGAATGAAAAACTGTTTTTT
TRBJ2-5	many	-	TRBV5-1	CASSYRSQETQYF	TGCGCCAGCAGCTACCGGTCCCAAGAGACCCAGTACTTC
TRBJ2-7	many	TRBD1	TRBV5-1	CASRPGTASYEQYF	TGCGCCAGCAGGCCCGGGACAGCCAGCTACGAGCAGTACTTC
TRBJ1-1	many	-	TRBV9	CASSEGTLTEAFF	TGTGCCAGCAGCGAGGGGACCCTCACTGAAGCTTTCTTT
TRBJ1-5	few	-	TRBV7-3	CASSCRGSSNQPQHF	TGTGCCAGCAGCTGCCGGGGGAGTAGCAATCAGCCCCAGCATTTT
TRBJ1-6	-	-	TRBV28	CASSLLGLRTLHF	TGTGCCAGCAGTTTACTGGGACTTAGGACCCTCCACTTT
TRBJ2-5	many	-	TRBV7-2	CASTPSIGQETQYF	TGTGCCAGCACCCCAAGTATCGGACAAGAGACCCAGTACTTC
TRBJ2-1	many	TRBD2	TRBV20-1	CSARRRVAGDNEQFF	TGCAGTGCTAGACGCCGGGTAGCGGGTGACAATGAGCAGTTCTTC
TRBJ2-3	many	-	TRBV3-1	CASSQERGAGQYF	TGTGCCAGCAGCCAAGAGCGGGGAGCAGGGCAGTATTTT
TRBJ1-1	many	-	TRBV19	CASSMGNTEAFF	TGTGCCAGTAGTATGGGGAACACTGAAGCTTTCTTT
TRBJ1-2	-	-	TRBV2	CASSEMGYAYGYTF	TGTGCCAGCAGTGAAATGGGGTACGCCTATGGCTACACCTTC
TRBJ1-1	many	TRBD1	TRBV28	CASSRTGGVNTEAFF	TGTGCCAGCAGTCGCACAGGGGGCGTTAACACTGAAGCTTTCTTT
TRBJ1-2	many	-	TRBV29-1	CSVQLGSGYGYTF	TGCAGCGTCCAACTGGGGAGTGGGTATGGCTACACCTTC
TRBJ2-5	many	TRBD2	TRBV15	CATSIDNSGAYQETQYF	TGTGCCACCAGCATAGATAACAGCGGGGCGTATCAAGAGACCCAGTACTTC
TRBJ1-2	-	TRBD1	TRBV3-1	CASSQGQGSYGYTF	TGTGCCAGCAGCCAAGGACAGGGGAGTTATGGCTACACCTTC